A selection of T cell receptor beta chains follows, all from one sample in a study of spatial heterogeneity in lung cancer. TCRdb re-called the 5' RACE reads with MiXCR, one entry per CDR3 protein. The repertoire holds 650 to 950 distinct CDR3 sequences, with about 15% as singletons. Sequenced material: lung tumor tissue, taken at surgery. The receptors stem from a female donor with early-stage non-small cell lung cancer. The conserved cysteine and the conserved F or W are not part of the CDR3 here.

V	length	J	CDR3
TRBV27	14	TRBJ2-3	ASSLIAGYLTDTQY
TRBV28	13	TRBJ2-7	ASSLWGTGTYEQY
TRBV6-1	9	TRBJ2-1	ASSDWDEQF
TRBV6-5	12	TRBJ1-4	ASSEGQGGEKLF
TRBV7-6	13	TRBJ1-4	ASSQSPGANEKLF
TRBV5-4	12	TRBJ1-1	ASSLWTANTEAF
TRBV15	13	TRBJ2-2	ATSRDLADTGELF
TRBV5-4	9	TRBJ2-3	ASSLSDTQY
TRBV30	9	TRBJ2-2	AWTLIRELF
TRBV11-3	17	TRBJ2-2	ASSPGQGRGGENTGELF
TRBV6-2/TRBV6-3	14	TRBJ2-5	ASRNDRLAGRETQY
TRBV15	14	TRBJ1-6	ATSRGDIGYGSPLH
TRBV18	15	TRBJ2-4	ASSPIPGSGTSAIQY
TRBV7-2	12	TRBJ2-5	ASNQGPAGETQY
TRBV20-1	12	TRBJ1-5	SAPDREVDQPQH
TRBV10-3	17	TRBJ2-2	AISEPRTSGGKNTGELF
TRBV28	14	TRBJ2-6	ASSTDRGSGANVLT
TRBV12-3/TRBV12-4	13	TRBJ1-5	ASSLARWAGQPQH
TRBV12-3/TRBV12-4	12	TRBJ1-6	ASSFTRENSPLH
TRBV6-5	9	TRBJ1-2	ASTDFYGYT
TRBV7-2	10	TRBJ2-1	ASSFKPGDSS
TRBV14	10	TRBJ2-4	ASSQDRNIQY
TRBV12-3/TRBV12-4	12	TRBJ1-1	ASSYDRVNTEAF
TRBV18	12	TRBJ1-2	ASSRDSANYGYT
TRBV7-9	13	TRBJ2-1	ASSLASGGLNEQF
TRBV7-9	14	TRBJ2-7	ASSLVLGQGAYEQY
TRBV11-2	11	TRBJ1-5	ASSLVMGQPQH
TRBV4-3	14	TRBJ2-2	ASSQLASANTGELF
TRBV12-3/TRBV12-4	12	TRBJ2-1	ASSLLRAYNEQF
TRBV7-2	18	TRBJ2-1	ASFPGIAGIFLNMANEQF
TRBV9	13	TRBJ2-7	ASSGRDGDSYEQY
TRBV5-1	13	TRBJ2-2	ASSLTGVNTGELF
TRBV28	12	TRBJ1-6	ASSPGTHNSPLH
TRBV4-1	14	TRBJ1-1	ASTLQGLERNTEAF
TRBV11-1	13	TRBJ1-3	ASSLVGRGRNTIY
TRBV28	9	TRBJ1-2	ASSLGFGYT
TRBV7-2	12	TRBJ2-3	ASSLGGAADTQY
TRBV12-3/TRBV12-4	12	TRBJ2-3	ASRLSSEGDTQY
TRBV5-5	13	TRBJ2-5	ASSPVSGGSETQY
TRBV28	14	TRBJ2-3	ASTTLGLAVTDTQY
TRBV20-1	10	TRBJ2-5	SAQTSQETQY
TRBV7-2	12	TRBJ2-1	ASSPSGGPREQF
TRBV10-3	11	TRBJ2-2	AIAQGDTGELF
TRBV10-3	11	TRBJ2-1	AIGLAGNNEQF
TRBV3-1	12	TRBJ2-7	ASSQGLAGYEQY
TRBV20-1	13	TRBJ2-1	SASGLAGYYNEQF
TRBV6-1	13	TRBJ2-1	ASSGQGRNYNEQF
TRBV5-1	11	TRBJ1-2	ASSPGLNYGYT
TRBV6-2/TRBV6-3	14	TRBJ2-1	ASSSPGLAAINEQF
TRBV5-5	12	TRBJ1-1	ASSWGQGNTEAF
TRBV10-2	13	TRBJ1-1	ASRRDRADSPEAF
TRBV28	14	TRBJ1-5	ASSPGGRDSNQPQH
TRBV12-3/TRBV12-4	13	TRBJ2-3	ASSLIQGAADTQY
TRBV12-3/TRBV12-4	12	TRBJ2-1	ASTPGRGAKVQF
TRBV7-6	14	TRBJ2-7	ASSLAWGDVSYEQY